This TCR beta chain stems from a study of T cell responses to AZD1222 COVID-19 vaccine. Study at large: It was second doses at about 4 or about 12 weeks that were pooled. General study results and limits: Unmutated variant regions are reportedly the target of nearly half of TCRs that are spike-specific. Mostly white British, mostly female donors; authors suggested clonal diversity may be underestimated. Repertoire samples came only from after the peak T cell response.

Sequencing used immunoSEQ multiplex PCR; TCRdb keeps in-frame clones, though not all of them. The table includes some 160,000 clones, 80% to 95% detected once. The CDR3 length is 14 residues. The germline gives CDR1 MNHEY, CDR2 SMNVEV (reference sequence). Trimming cost V 5 bases and J 1 base, with 12 bases left between them. Worth noting for this clone: Its cognate antigen is unknown.

The sample was peripheral blood, taken on day 0 of AZD1222 vaccination. This chain connects TRBV27 to TRBJ2-7, with D tentatively TRBD1 (6 bases). This receptor was taken from an adult in good health. CDR3 sequence: CASSPRTDSYEQYF. For the CDR3, the DNA is TGTGCCAGCAGTCCTAGGACAGATTCCTACGAGCAGTACTTC.